This T cell receptor beta chain was sequenced for a study of blood T cell repertoires in COVID-19. This clone was seen more than once but under ten times. TCRdb's table, derived via immunoSEQ multiplex PCR, lists solely in-frame clones and lacks some. The sample contains some 130,000 clones, about nine tenths of which appear only once. The TCR comes from a man aged 50 to 59 with acute or convalescent COVID-19. The sequencing input was peripheral blood.

The CDR3 DNA reads as TGTGCCATCAGCCCCCTTCAGGTGGCAGGGGGTACCACTGAAGCTTTCTTT. As protein: CAISPLQVAGGTTEAFF. The chain couples TRBV10-3 to TRBJ1-1; TRBD1 agrees at 7 bases. Germline-derived CDR1 and CDR2 are ENHRY and SYGVKD. This CDR3 has 17 amino acids. Unmatched junction bases numbered 17, after V lost 6 bases and J lost 4 bases.